This T cell receptor (beta chain) was sequenced during a study of naive and memory T cell subsets. The V segment lost 7 bases and the J segment 2 bases; nucleotides outside the gene matches: 14. The CDR3 consists of 18 residues. This clonotype was seen only a few times. Within a library made for alpha chains, this beta chain is off target, and its count is uninformative. Ligated cDNA was amplified by four rounds of PCR with nested alpha and beta constant-region primers and SP2. TCRdb analysed the UMI-ligation and nested PCR reads with MiXCR anew, one entry per CDR3 protein. The repertoire table contains dozens of distinct CDR3 sequences. CD45RA-CD27- cells were effector memory; CD45RA+CD27- cells were EMRA.

The chain uses TRBV23-1 and TRBJ2-3, with 11 nucleotides matching TRBD1. TRBV23-1 is an open reading frame, and its role is uncertain. The receptor's source is a human donor in good health. What was sequenced was effector memory CD8+ T cells from blood. Subset in this sample: effector memory, CD45RA- CD27-. CDR3 nucleotides: TGCGCCAGCACCCCGGACAGGGGGCCCCACCTTTCCACAGATACGCAGTATTTT. Protein: CASTPDRGPHLSTDTQYF.